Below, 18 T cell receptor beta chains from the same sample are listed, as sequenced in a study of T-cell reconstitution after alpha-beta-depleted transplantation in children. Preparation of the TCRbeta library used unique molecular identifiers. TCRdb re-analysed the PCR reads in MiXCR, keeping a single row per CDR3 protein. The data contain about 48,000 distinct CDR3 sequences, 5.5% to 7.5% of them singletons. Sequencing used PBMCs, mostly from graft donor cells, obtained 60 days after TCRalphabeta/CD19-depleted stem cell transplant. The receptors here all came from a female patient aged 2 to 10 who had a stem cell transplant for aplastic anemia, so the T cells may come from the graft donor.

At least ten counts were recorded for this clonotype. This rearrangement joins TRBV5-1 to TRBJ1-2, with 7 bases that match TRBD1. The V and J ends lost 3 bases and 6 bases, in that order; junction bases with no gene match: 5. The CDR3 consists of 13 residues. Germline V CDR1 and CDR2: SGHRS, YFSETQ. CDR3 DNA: TGCGCCAGCAGCTCGGGACAGATACATGGCTACACCTTC. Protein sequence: CASSSGQIHGYTF.

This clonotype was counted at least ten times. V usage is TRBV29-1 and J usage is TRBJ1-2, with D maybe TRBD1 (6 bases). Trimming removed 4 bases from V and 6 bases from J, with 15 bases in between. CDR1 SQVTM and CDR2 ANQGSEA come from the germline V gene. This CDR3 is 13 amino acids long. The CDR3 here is CSVGSVGGNGYTF. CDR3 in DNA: TGCAGCGTTGGAAGTGTAGGGGGAAATGGCTACACCTTC.

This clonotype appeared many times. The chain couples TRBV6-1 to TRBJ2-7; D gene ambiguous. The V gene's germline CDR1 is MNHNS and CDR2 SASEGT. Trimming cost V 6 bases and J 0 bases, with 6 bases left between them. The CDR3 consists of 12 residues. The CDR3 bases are TGTGCCAGCAGCTCCACCTCCTACGAGCAGTACTTC. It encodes CASSSTSYEQYF.

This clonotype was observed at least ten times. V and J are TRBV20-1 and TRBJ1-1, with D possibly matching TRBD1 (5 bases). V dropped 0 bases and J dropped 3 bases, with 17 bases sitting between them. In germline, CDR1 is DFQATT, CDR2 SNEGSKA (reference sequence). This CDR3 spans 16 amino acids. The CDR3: CSARDRTHRGDTEAFF. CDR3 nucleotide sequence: TGCAGTGCTAGAGACAGGACACACCGGGGGGACACTGAAGCTTTCTTT.

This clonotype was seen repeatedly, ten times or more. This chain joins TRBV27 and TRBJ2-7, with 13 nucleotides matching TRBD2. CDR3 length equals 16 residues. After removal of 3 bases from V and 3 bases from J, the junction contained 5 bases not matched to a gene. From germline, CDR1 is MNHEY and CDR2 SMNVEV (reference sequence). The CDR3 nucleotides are TGTGCCAGCAGTTTTAGGACTAGCGGGGGAATCTACGAGCAGTACTTC. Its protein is CASSFRTSGGIYEQYF.

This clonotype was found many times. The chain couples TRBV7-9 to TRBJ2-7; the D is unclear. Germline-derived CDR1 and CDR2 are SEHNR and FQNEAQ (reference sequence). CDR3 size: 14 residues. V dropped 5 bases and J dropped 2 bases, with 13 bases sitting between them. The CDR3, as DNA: TGTGCCAGCAGCGTCGGTGTCCAGACCTACGAGCAGTACTTC. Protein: CASSVGVQTYEQYF.

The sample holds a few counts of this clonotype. As DNA, the CDR3 is TGTGCCAGCAGCTTAGGAGGGAAAGATGAGCAGTTCTTC. This gives the protein CASSLGGKDEQFF. This chain joins TRBV11-1 and TRBJ2-1, with D maybe TRBD2 (5 bases). Germline V gene sequence: CDR1 SGHAT, CDR2 FQDESV (reference sequence). The CDR3 is 13 amino acids. V dropped 1 base and J dropped 8 bases, with 9 bases sitting between them.

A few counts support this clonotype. CDR3 nucleotides: TGTGCCAGCAGCCCACCCAATCAAGAGACCCAGTACTTC. This codes for CASSPPNQETQYF. The chain is built from TRBV7-3 and TRBJ2-5; no reliable D call. Trimming stripped 5 bases from V and 2 bases from J, with 9 bases between. The CDR3 is made up of 13 amino acids. Germline V gene data show CDR1 as SGHTA and CDR2 as FQGTGA.

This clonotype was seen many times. CDR3 in amino acids: CSARRGSSYNEQFF. CDR3 nucleotide sequence: TGCAGTGCTCGACGCGGGAGCTCCTACAATGAGCAGTTCTTC. The V call is TRBV20-1, the J call TRBJ2-1, with 7 bases identical to TRBD2. This CDR3 comprises 14 residues. With 5 bases clipped from V and 0 bases from J, the junction kept 4 bases outside the gene matches. The germline V gene encodes CDR1 DFQATT and CDR2 SNEGSKA (reference sequence).

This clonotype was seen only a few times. The CDR3 loop is CSAPKQGAYNSPLHF. The CDR3 DNA follows: TGCAGTGCTCCCAAACAAGGGGCCTATAATTCACCCCTCCACTTT. The chain is built from TRBV20-1 and TRBJ1-6; D possibly corresponds to TRBD1 (5 bases). CDR3 size: 15 residues. The germline V and J ends were trimmed by 5 bases and 2 bases, with 13 bases remaining between them. From germline, CDR1 is DFQATT and CDR2 SNEGSKA (reference sequence).

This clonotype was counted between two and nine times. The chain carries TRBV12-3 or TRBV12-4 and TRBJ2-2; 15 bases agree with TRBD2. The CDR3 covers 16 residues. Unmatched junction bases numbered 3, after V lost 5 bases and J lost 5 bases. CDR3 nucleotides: TGTGCCAGCAGTCAGGGACTAGCGGGGGGTACCGGGGAGCTGTTTTTT. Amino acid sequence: CASSQGLAGGTGELFF.

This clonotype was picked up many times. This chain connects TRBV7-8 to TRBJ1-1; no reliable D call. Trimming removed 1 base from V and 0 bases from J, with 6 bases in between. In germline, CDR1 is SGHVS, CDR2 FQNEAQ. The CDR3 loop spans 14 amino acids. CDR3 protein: CASSLVGVNTEAFF. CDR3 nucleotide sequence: TGTGCCAGCAGCTTAGTGGGAGTGAACACTGAAGCTTTCTTT.

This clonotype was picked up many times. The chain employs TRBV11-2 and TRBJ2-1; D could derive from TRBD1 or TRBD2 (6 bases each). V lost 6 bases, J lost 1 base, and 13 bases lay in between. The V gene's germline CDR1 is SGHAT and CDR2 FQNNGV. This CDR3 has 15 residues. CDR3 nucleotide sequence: TGTGCCAGCAGGGGGGGCCCCCTTTCCTACAATGAGCAGTTCTTC. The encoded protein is CASRGGPLSYNEQFF.

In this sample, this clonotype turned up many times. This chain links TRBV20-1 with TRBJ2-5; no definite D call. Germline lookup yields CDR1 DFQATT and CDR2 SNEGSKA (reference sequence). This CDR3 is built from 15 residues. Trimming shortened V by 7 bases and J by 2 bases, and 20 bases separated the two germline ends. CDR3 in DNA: TGCAGTGAAAGAACTCCCTTCCCCTTACAAGAGACCCAGTACTTC. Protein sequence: CSERTPFPLQETQYF.

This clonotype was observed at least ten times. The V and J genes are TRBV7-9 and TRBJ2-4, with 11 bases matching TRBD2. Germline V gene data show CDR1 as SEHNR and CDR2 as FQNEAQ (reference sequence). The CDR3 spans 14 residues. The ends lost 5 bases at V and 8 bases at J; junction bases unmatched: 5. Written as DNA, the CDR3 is TGTGCCAGCAGCCTTACGACTAGCGGGGACATTCAGTACTTC. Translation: CASSLTTSGDIQYF.

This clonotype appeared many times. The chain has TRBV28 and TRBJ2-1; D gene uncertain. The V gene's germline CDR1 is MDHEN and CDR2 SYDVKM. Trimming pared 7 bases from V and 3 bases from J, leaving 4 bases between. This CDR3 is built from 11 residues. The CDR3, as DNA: TGTGCCAGCACCCTCTACAATGAGCAGTTCTTC. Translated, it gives CASTLYNEQFF.

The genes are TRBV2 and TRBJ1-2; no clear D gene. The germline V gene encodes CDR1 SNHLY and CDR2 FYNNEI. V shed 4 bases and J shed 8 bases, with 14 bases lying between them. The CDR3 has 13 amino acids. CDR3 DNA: TGTGCCAGCAGTGTGGAGAGAGTGGAAGGCTACACCTTC. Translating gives CASSVERVEGYTF. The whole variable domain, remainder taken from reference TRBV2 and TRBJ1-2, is EPEVTQTPSHQVTQMGQEVILRCVPISNHLYFYWYRQILGQKVEFLVSFYNNEISEKSEIFDDQFSVERPDGSNFTLKIRSTKLEDSAMYFCASSVERVEGYTFGSGTRLTVV.

The CDR3 DNA sequence: TGTGCCAGCACCCCGGGACAGGGTCTCCATGAGCAGTTCTTC. It is translated as CASTPGQGLHEQFF. The chain couples TRBV2 to TRBJ2-1, with TRBD1 matching over 9 bases. V dropped 7 bases and J dropped 8; count of bases not matched to a gene: 9. Germline V gene sequence: CDR1 SNHLY, CDR2 FYNNEI. The CDR3 consists of 14 residues.